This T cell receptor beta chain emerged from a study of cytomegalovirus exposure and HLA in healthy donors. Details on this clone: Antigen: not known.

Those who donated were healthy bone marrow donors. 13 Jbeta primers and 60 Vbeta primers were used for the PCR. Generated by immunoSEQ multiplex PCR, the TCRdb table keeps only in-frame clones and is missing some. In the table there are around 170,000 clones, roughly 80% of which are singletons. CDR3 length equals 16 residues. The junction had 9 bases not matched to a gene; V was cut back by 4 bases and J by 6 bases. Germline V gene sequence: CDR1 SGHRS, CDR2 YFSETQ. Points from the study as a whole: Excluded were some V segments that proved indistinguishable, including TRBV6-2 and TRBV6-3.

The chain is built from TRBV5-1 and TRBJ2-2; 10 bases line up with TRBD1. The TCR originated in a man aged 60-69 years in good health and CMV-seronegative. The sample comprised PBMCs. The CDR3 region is CASSLRQGAIAGELFF. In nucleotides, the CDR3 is TGCGCCAGCAGCCTTCGACAGGGGGCTATCGCCGGGGAGCTGTTTTTT.